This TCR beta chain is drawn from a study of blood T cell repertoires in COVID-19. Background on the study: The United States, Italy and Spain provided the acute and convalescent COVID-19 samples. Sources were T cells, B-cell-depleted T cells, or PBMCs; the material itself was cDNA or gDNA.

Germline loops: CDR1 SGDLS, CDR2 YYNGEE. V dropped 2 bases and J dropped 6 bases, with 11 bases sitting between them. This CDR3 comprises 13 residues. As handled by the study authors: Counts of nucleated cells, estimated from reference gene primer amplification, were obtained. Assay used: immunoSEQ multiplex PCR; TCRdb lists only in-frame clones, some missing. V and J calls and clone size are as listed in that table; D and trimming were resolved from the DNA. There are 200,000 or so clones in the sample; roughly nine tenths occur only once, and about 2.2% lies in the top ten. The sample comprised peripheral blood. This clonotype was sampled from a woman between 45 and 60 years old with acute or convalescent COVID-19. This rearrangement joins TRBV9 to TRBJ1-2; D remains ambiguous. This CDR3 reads CASSVGEVNGYTF. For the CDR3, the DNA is TGTGCCAGCAGCGTTGGGGAGGTTAATGGCTACACCTTC. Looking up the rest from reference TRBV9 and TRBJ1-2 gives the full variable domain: DSGVTQTPKHLITATGQRVTLRCSPRSGDLSVYWYQQSLDQGLQFLIQYYNGEERAKGNILERFSAQQFPDLHSELNLSSLELGDSALYFCASSVGEVNGYTFGSGTRLTVV.